These 11 T cell receptor beta chains came from one sample sequenced in a study of T-cell reconstitution after alpha-beta-depleted transplantation in children. Unique molecular identifiers tagged the TCRbeta library. Via MiXCR, TCRdb re-called the PCR reads, giving one row per CDR3 protein. The table has about 58,000 distinct CDR3 sequences, approximately 46% seen once. The material was PBMCs, mostly from graft donor cells, obtained 360 days after TCRalphabeta/CD19-depleted stem cell transplant. The source of these receptors is a male patient younger than 18 who had a stem cell transplant for acute lymphoblastic leukemia, so the T cells may come from the graft donor.

The rearrangement uses TRBV19 and TRBJ2-1; 7 nucleotides agree with TRBD1. Germline lookup yields CDR1 LNHDA and CDR2 SQIVND (reference sequence). With 4 bases clipped from V and 3 bases from J, the junction kept 9 bases outside the gene matches. The CDR3 contains 16 residues. This CDR3 reads CASSTSRTGNYNEQFF. The CDR3 nucleotides are TGTGCCAGTAGTACCTCTCGGACAGGAAACTACAATGAGCAGTTCTTC. Supplemented by reference TRBV19 and TRBJ2-1, the full variable domain reads DGGITQSPKYLFRKEGQNVTLSCEQNLNHDAMYWYRQDPGQGLRLIYYSQIVNDFQKGDIAEGYSVSREKKESFPLTVTSAQKNPTAFYLCASSTSRTGNYNEQFFGPGTRLTVL.

This clonotype was observed a handful of times. The chain joins TRBV20-1 to TRBJ2-3; D could derive from TRBD1 or TRBD2 (5 bases each). The CDR3 length is 13 residues. CDR1 is DFQATT, CDR2 SNEGSKA, per germline (reference sequence). V lost 3 bases to trimming and J lost 4 bases, with 11 bases between them. The CDR3 DNA reads as TGCAGTGCTAGCGAGGGGCGCGCAGATACGCAGTATTTT. Its protein product is CSASEGRADTQYF.

The sample holds one count of this clonotype. CDR3 nucleotides: TGCAGTGGGGGTCCGCTAGGGCCAAAAAACATTCAGTACTTC. Its translation: CSGGPLGPKNIQYF. The chain couples TRBV20-1 to TRBJ2-4; D remains ambiguous. Germline CDR1 DFQATT, CDR2 SNEGSKA (reference sequence). The CDR3 loop spans 14 amino acids. Trimming cost V 7 bases and J 4 bases, with 17 bases left between them.

The rearrangement joins TRBV7-2 to TRBJ2-7; D perhaps matches TRBD2 (6 bases). The germline V gene has CDR1 SGHTA and CDR2 FQGNSA. The V and J ends lost 1 base and 4 bases respectively, with 20 bases between them. The CDR3 loop spans 17 amino acids. The CDR3 nucleotides are TGTGCCAGCAGCTTAGTCAGCGGGTTTCAGGGAGCTTACGAGCAGTACTTC. It yields the protein CASSLVSGFQGAYEQYF.

J is TRBJ2-2 and V is TRBV24-1; D is ambiguous. Trimming removed 5 bases from V and 7 bases from J, with 4 bases in between. The length of the CDR3 is 11 residues. In germline, CDR1 is KGHDR, CDR2 SFDVKD. This CDR3 reads CATSGGGELFF. As DNA, the CDR3 is TGTGCCACCAGTGGAGGCGGGGAGCTGTTTTTT.

The rearrangement joins TRBV7-2 to TRBJ2-1; TRBD2 agrees at 9 bases. The CDR3 totals 16 residues. The trim removed 5 bases at V and 4 bases at J, leaving 9 bases unmatched. Germline V CDR1 and CDR2: SGHTA, FQGNSA. DNA of the CDR3: TGTGCCAGCAGCCAGACTAGCGGAAGGGTATACAATGAGCAGTTCTTC. Encoded protein: CASSQTSGRVYNEQFF.

The V call is TRBV12-3 or TRBV12-4, the J call TRBJ2-7; TRBD2 matches 7 bases. The CDR3 has 15 residues. The V segment lost 2 bases and the J segment 4 bases; nucleotides outside the gene matches: 8. The CDR3, as DNA: TGTGCCAGCAGTTTAAGGGAGGGCTGGGCTTACGAGCAGTACTTC. It yields the protein CASSLREGWAYEQYF.

The rearrangement uses TRBV27 and TRBJ2-3, with no clear D. Between the trimmed V and J ends, which lost 3 bases and 2 bases, there was a span of 9 bases. Germline CDR1 is MNHEY and CDR2 is SMNVEV (reference sequence). There are 14 residues in the CDR3. For the CDR3, the DNA is TGTGCCAGCAGTTTTGGAGAGGTCACAGATACGCAGTATTTT. It specifies CASSFGEVTDTQYF.

V gene TRBV10-3 combines with J gene TRBJ1-1, with D possibly TRBD1 on 5 matching bases. Germline V gene data show CDR1 as ENHRY and CDR2 as SYGVKD. Trimming shortened V by 4 bases and J by 4 bases, and 13 bases separated the two germline ends. The CDR3 extends over 14 amino acids. As DNA, the CDR3 is TGTGCCATCAGTGTCCGGGACCTGCGCACTGAAGCTTTCTTT. Protein: CAISVRDLRTEAFF.

The V gene is TRBV12-3 or TRBV12-4, the J gene TRBJ2-2; 8 bases line up with TRBD2. The CDR3 is 15 amino acids. The trim removed 5 bases at V and 0 bases at J, leaving 2 bases unmatched. CDR3 sequence: CASSRLAPNTGELFF. For the CDR3, the DNA is TGTGCCAGCAGTCGACTAGCGCCGAACACCGGGGAGCTGTTTTTT.

The rearrangement joins TRBV11-1 to TRBJ2-3; TRBD2 matches at 11 bases. The CDR3 extends over 20 amino acids. The J segment lost 4 bases and the V segment lost 4 bases, leaving 19 bases of the junction unmatched. The germline CDR1 and CDR2 sequences are SGHAT and FQDESV (reference sequence). CDR3 sequence: CASSSPLVAGGPKISDTQYF. CDR3 bases: TGTGCCAGCAGCTCCCCGTTAGTAGCGGGGGGGCCTAAGATTTCAGATACGCAGTATTTT. Supplemented by reference TRBV11-1 and TRBJ2-3, the full variable domain reads EAEVAQSPRYKITEKSQAVAFWCDPISGHATLYWYRQILGQGPELLVQFQDESVVDDSQLPKDRFSAERLKGVDSTLKIQPAELGDSAMYLCASSSPLVAGGPKISDTQYFGPGTRLTVL.